A selection of T cell receptor beta chains follows, all from one sample in a study of technical replicates of blood from several donors. Some clones are missing from TCRdb's copy, which holds only in-frame ones; the method was immunoSEQ multiplex PCR. The sample records approximately 76,000 clones, 65% to 90% being singletons. What was sequenced was PBMCs. Receptors originate from a human donor in good health. Some clones in this sample may be carry-over from other donors' samples. Each CDR3 is given with its conserved first and last residue. A D gene is named only where the DNA matches it firmly. Clone size is shown for a subset of rows, as once, few, many or a class of expanded clone.

v_gene,abundance,d_gene,j_gene,len,CDR3aa,CDR3nt
TRBV5-1,.,TRBD2,TRBJ2-3,18,CASSSPPGTSVGTDTQYF,TGCGCCAGCAGCTCACCACCCGGGACTAGCGTCGGCACAGATACGCAGTATTTT
TRBV30,.,TRBD2,TRBJ2-5,14,CAWSPAGGLETQYF,TGTGCCTGGAGTCCTGCGGGGGGCCTGGAGACCCAGTACTTC
TRBV5-1,.,TRBD1,TRBJ2-3,16,CASSLATRQGADTQYF,TGCGCCAGCAGCTTGGCCACACGACAGGGGGCAGATACGCAGTATTTT
TRBV7-8,.,.,TRBJ1-1,14,CASSSTGLNTEAFF,TGTGCCAGCAGCTCCACAGGGCTGAACACTGAAGCTTTCTTT
TRBV7-9,.,.,TRBJ1-5,12,CASSLTPGPQHF,TGTGCCAGCAGCTTAACCCCGGGGCCCCAGCATTTT
TRBV29-1,.,TRBD1,TRBJ1-1,12,CSVRTGNTEAFF,TGCAGCGTAAGGACAGGTAACACTGAAGCTTTCTTT
TRBV28,.,.,TRBJ2-7,11,CASSFLYEQYF,TGTGCCAGCAGTTTTCTCTACGAGCAGTACTTC
TRBV7-9,.,TRBD2,TRBJ2-5,15,CASSRTSGGTSEQYF,TGTGCCAGCAGCCGGACTAGCGGGGGGACAAGTGAGCAGTACTTC
TRBV10-3,.,TRBD2,TRBJ2-3,15,CAIRRASGGADTQYF,TGTGCCATCAGGAGGGCGTCGGGAGGGGCAGATACGCAGTATTTT
TRBV29-1,.,.,TRBJ2-3,14,CSVAPRVPTDTQYF,TGCAGCGTAGCCCCGCGCGTCCCCACAGATACGCAGTATTTT
TRBV15,.,TRBD2,TRBJ2-1,14,CATSTGGLYNEQFF,TGTGCCACCAGTACGGGGGGGCTTTACAATGAGCAGTTCTTC
TRBV19,.,TRBD1,TRBJ1-5,15,CASTPDRGLGEPQHF,TGTGCCAGTACTCCGGACAGGGGGCTCGGAGAGCCCCAGCATTTT
TRBV30,few,TRBD1,TRBJ2-7,14,CASNPRDRRYEQYF,TGTGCCTCGAACCCCCGGGACAGACGCTACGAGCAGTACTTC
TRBV18,once,TRBD2,TRBJ2-1,16,CASSMGLAGAYNEQFF,TGTGCCAGCTCAATGGGACTAGCGGGGGCCTACAATGAGCAGTTCTTC
TRBV18,.,.,TRBJ2-7,19,CASSPRMQGLNPSSYEQYF,TGTGCCAGCTCACCCCGGATGCAGGGGCTCAACCCGAGCTCCTACGAGCAGTACTTC
TRBV9,.,.,TRBJ2-1,16,CASSAGWAGPSDEQFF,TGTGCCAGCAGCGCGGGCTGGGCGGGCCCCTCTGATGAGCAGTTCTTC
TRBV6-5,.,.,TRBJ1-2,12,CASSQGSHGYTF,TGTGCCAGCTCCCAGGGAAGTCATGGCTACACCTTC
TRBV9,.,.,TRBJ1-4,16,CASSVESSYRGEELFF,TGTGCCAGCAGCGTAGAGTCTAGTTATCGGGGGGAGGAACTGTTTTTT
TRBV13,.,.,TRBJ1-6,16,CASSLGASGANSPLHF,TGTGCCAGCAGCTTAGGGGCGAGTGGGGCTAATTCACCCCTCCACTTT
TRBV5-8,.,.,TRBJ2-3,15,CARGRGLHSTDTQYF,TGTGCCCGCGGAAGGGGACTTCATAGCACAGATACGCAGTATTTT
TRBV7-6,.,.,TRBJ2-2,15,CASSLQGGGIGELFF,TGTGCCAGCAGCCTACAGGGAGGGGGGATCGGGGAGCTGTTTTTT
TRBV7-8,.,.,TRBJ2-3,15,CASSLGGPGTDTQYF,TGTGCCAGCAGCTTAGGAGGTCCCGGCACAGATACGCAGTATTTT
TRBV28,once,TRBD1,TRBJ2-2,17,CASSFGQAREGLDGEFF,TGTGCCAGCAGTTTCGGACAGGCGAGAGAGGGCCTGGATGGCGAGTTTTTT
TRBV4-3,.,TRBD1,TRBJ1-1,15,CASSQDPGGMTEAFF,TGCGCCAGCAGCCAAGACCCAGGGGGCATGACTGAAGCTTTCTTT
TRBV11-3,.,TRBD2,TRBJ2-3,14,CASSRGGNTDTQYF,TGTGCCAGCAGCAGGGGAGGGAACACAGATACGCAGTATTTT
TRBV7-3,.,TRBD2,TRBJ2-3,15,CASSLGGEDTDTQYF,TGTGCCAGCAGCTTGGGGGGGGAGGACACAGATACGCAGTATTTT
TRBV19,.,.,TRBJ1-1,13,CASSAQVNTEAFF,TGTGCCAGTAGTGCACAAGTGAACACTGAAGCTTTCTTT
TRBV5-6,.,TRBD2,TRBJ2-3,17,CASRGLATYYSTDTQYF,TGTGCCAGCAGAGGACTAGCAACCTACTATAGCACAGATACGCAGTATTTT
TRBV18,.,.,TRBJ2-2,16,CASSPFAVVTSGELFF,TGTGCCAGCTCACCATTCGCAGTGGTGACTAGCGGGGAGCTGTTTTTT
TRBV15,.,.,TRBJ2-3,16,CATSRDRGYRTDTQYF,TGTGCCACCAGCAGAGATCGAGGGTACCGCACAGATACGCAGTATTTT
TRBV10-3,.,TRBD1,TRBJ2-1,17,CAISEAGQGGSYNEQFF,TGTGCCATCAGTGAGGCTGGACAGGGCGGCTCCTACAATGAGCAGTTCTTC